The 18 T cell receptor beta chains below were found in one sample sequenced in a study of blood T cell repertoires in COVID-19 (dated by TCRdb to the early 2020s). The library came from the immunoSEQ multiplex PCR assay. Here the immuneACCESS table is served through TCRdb, limited to in-frame sequences with V and J called. Missing clones are a known gap in these copies; in checked studies unresolved V genes cover under half, and the rest lacks a known reason. The sample table records several thousand clones; approximately 87% of these occur just once. Approximately 5.7% of the sample is taken by the ten largest. Sequences were obtained from peripheral blood. These receptors were taken from a man aged 60 to 75 with acute or convalescent COVID-19.

The V call is TRBV19, the J call TRBJ2-7; D is perhaps TRBD1 (6 bases). Germline V gene sequence: CDR1 LNHDA, CDR2 SQIVND (reference sequence). The length of the CDR3 is 15 residues. Trimming cost V 5 bases and J 9 bases, with 23 bases left between them. DNA of the CDR3: TGTGCCAGTAGTTCTTCAGACAGGAGCCTGAATGGGCAGTACTTC. It yields the protein CASSSSDRSLNGQYF.

The gene calls are TRBV18 and TRBJ2-7; D is possibly TRBD2 (6 bases). V lost 6 bases and J 1 base, leaving 10 bases between the germline ends. The CDR3 has 13 amino acids. CDR1 is KGHSH, CDR2 LQKENI, per germline. This CDR3 is CASSGGTSYEQYF. CDR3 bases: TGTGCCAGCTCGGGCGGGACGTCCTACGAGCAGTACTTC.

By frequency in the sample, this clone is medium-sized. V usage is TRBV7-9 and J usage is TRBJ1-1; D possibly corresponds to TRBD1 (5 bases). Trimming removed 2 bases at V and 4 bases at J, with 14 bases between. Germline values: CDR1 SEHNR, CDR2 FQNEAQ (reference sequence). CDR3 length: 15 residues. The CDR3 loop reads CASSLFPGVGTEAFF. CDR3 DNA: TGTGCCAGCAGCTTATTCCCGGGGGTCGGCACTGAAGCTTTCTTT.

This clone was found once. This sequence joins TRBV4-2 and TRBJ1-3; 7 bases line up with TRBD1. CDR3 length: 14 residues. Trimming removed 4 bases from V and 4 bases from J; junction bases left unmatched: 4. Germline CDR1 and CDR2: LGHNA and YNFKEQ. The CDR3 DNA sequence: TGTGCCAGCAGCCGAGGACAGGCAGGAAACACCATATATTTT. This sequence encodes CASSRGQAGNTIYF.

The chain couples TRBV3-1 (or the pseudogene TRBV3-2) to TRBJ2-1; 7 positions agree with TRBD2. This CDR3 contains 15 residues. The V and J ends lost 2 bases and 7 bases, in that order; junction bases with no gene match: 8. In germline, CDR1 is LGHDT, CDR2 YNNKEL (reference sequence). CDR3 nucleotides: TGTGCCAGCAGCCAATGGGGGGGAGACAATAATGAGCAGTTCTTC. Translated: CASSQWGGDNNEQFF.

The chain combines TRBV14 with TRBJ1-5; perhaps TRBD1 as D (6 bases). Germline CDR1 and CDR2: SGHDN and FVKESK. Trimming left V 4 bases short and J 2 bases short, with 9 bases between. The CDR3 sequence is 14 residues long. CDR3 bases: TGTGCCAGCAGCCTCTCAGGGGGCAATCAGCCCCAGCATTTT. Translated, it gives CASSLSGGNQPQHF.

This chain links TRBV18 with TRBJ1-1; D is ambiguous. The CDR3 length is 13 residues. Per the germline V gene, CDR1 is KGHSH and CDR2 is LQKENI. V lost 2 bases and J 4 bases, leaving 8 bases between the germline ends. Here the CDR3 reads CASSPKRSTEAFF. In DNA form, the CDR3 reads TGTGCCAGCTCACCAAAGCGGAGCACTGAAGCTTTCTTT.

V and J are TRBV3-1 (or the pseudogene TRBV3-2) and TRBJ2-1; the D gene is possibly TRBD2 (6 bases). V lost 0 bases, J lost 0 bases, and 12 bases lay in between. This CDR3 region has 17 residues. Germline CDR1 reads LGHDT; CDR2 reads YNNKEL (reference sequence). The CDR3 spells CASSQELAPSSYNEQFF. CDR3 in DNA: TGTGCCAGCAGCCAAGAACTAGCACCGAGCTCCTACAATGAGCAGTTCTTC.

The rearrangement joins TRBV12-3 or TRBV12-4 to TRBJ1-3; D ambiguous. The V end was cut by 6 bases, the J end by 8 bases, with 8 bases between. This CDR3 spans 11 amino acids. The DNA of the CDR3 is TGTGCCAGCAGATTCCGGGACACCATATATTTT. It specifies CASRFRDTIYF.

The CDR3 DNA is TGTGCCAGCAGTGAAGCGTGGCAGAATCAGCCCCAGCATTTT. Amino acid sequence: CASSEAWQNQPQHF. The chain combines TRBV6-1 with TRBJ1-5; no reliable D call. This CDR3 comprises 14 residues. Germline lookup yields CDR1 MNHNS and CDR2 SASEGT. Deletions cut 0 bases from V and 4 bases from J, with 7 bases between.

V and J are TRBV5-1 and TRBJ2-5; D perhaps matches TRBD2 (6 bases). CDR1 is SGHRS, CDR2 YFSETQ, per germline. This CDR3 is built from 17 residues. The V end was cut by 3 bases, the J end by 3 bases, with 21 bases between. The CDR3 spells CASSSTPGLLGEETQYF. CDR3 DNA: TGCGCCAGCAGCTCGACACCGGGACTCCTTGGGGAAGAGACCCAGTACTTC.

The chain combines TRBV18 with TRBJ1-6, with 8 positions matching TRBD1. Looked up from germline, CDR1 is KGHSH and CDR2 is LQKENI. The CDR3 is 16 amino acids. V lost 4 bases and J lost 6; bases outside the gene matches: 8. CDR3 protein: CASSLAGTGVNSPLHF. The CDR3 DNA reads TGTGCCAGCTCACTTGCCGGGACAGGAGTTAATTCACCCCTCCACTTT.

The chain carries TRBV9 and TRBJ1-3; D call uncertain. Germline V gives CDR1 SGDLS, CDR2 YYNGEE. Trimming took 3 bases from V and 2 from J, leaving 18 bases between them. The CDR3 spans 17 residues. The CDR3 protein is CASSGGQDSFPGNTIYF. The CDR3 coding sequence is TGTGCCAGCAGCGGCGGGCAGGACTCCTTTCCTGGAAACACCATATATTTT.

CDR3 bases: TGTGCCACCCCTGGGAGAGACGGAGTTGAAGAGCAGTACTTC. As protein: CATPGRDGVEEQYF. The rearrangement uses TRBV24-1 and TRBJ2-7; D is perhaps TRBD2 (5 bases). The CDR3 contains 14 residues. From germline, CDR1 is KGHDR and CDR2 SFDVKD. V lost 9 bases and J lost 7, with 21 bases in between.

The V gene is TRBV7-2, the J gene TRBJ2-7; TRBD2 aligns across 7 bases. The germline V gene has CDR1 SGHTA and CDR2 FQGNSA. The CDR3 runs to 14 residues. Germline trimming cut 2 bases from V and 3 bases from J; bases unmatched to any gene: 4. The CDR3 reads CASSLMGRGYEQYV. The CDR3 nucleotides are TGTGCCAGCAGCTTAATGGGGAGGGGCTACGAGCAGTACGTC.

The chain carries TRBV25-1 and TRBJ2-7; maybe TRBD1 (6 bases). Looked up from germline, CDR1 is MGHDK and CDR2 is SYGVNS. Trimming removed 8 bases from V and 2 bases from J, with 10 bases in between. The CDR3 totals 12 residues. The CDR3 nucleotides read TGTGCCAGCCGGGACAATACCTACGAGCAGTACTTC. Protein: CASRDNTYEQYF.

This sequence joins TRBV3-1 (or the pseudogene TRBV3-2) and TRBJ2-7; 12 bases align to TRBD2. V shed 4 bases, J shed 0 bases, and the junction held 7 bases outside the gene matches. CDR3 length: 17 residues. Germline-derived CDR1 and CDR2 are LGHDT and YNNKEL (reference sequence). In DNA, the CDR3 is TGTGCCAGCAGCCCTCCACTAGCGGGGGGACTCTCCTACGAGCAGTACTTC. Its translation is CASSPPLAGGLSYEQYF.

This chain links TRBV6-1 with TRBJ1-2; tentatively, D is TRBD1 (6 bases). Germline-derived CDR1 and CDR2 are MNHNS and SASEGT. Trimming removed 0 bases at V and 3 bases at J, with 8 bases between. CDR3 length: 14 residues. Here the CDR3 reads CASSEADSYYGYTF. CDR3 in DNA: TGTGCCAGCAGTGAAGCGGACAGCTACTATGGCTACACCTTC.